Below, 12 T cell receptor beta chains from the same sample are listed, as sequenced in a study of human T cells and chemical hapten exposure. The sample's time point: pre-sensitization, week 0. Documented treatment: therapeutic diphenylcyclopropenone sensitization with weekly scalp DPC. TCRdb re-called the RACE reads with MiXCR, one entry per CDR3 protein. The repertoire holds around 180,000 distinct CDR3 sequences, with 25% to 30% as singletons. The sample in question was whole blood, obtained in connection with sensitization to the hapten diphenylcyclopropenone (DPC). The receptor set was obtained from a woman aged 25 to 39 with alopecia areata. Some clones in this sample may be carry-over from other donors' samples.

This clonotype appeared a few times. The rearrangement uses TRBV20-1 and TRBJ2-3; weak D call: TRBD2 (5 bases). The germline CDR1 and CDR2 sequences are DFQATT and SNEGSKA (reference sequence). V lost 0 bases to trimming and J lost 0 bases, with 7 bases between them. CDR3 size: 14 residues. CDR3 in DNA: TGCAGTGCTAGAGAGAGGGCGAGCACAGATACGCAGTATTTT. It yields the protein CSARERASTDTQYF.

This clonotype was seen a handful of times. The J gene is TRBJ2-1, the V gene TRBV2; 11 positions match TRBD1. The CDR3 totals 13 residues. V lost 7 bases to trimming and J lost 9 bases; unmatched junction nucleotides: 5. Per germline, CDR1 SNHLY and CDR2 FYNNEI. The CDR3: CASTGQGAGEQFF. CDR3 coding DNA: TGTGCCAGCACTGGACAGGGGGCGGGTGAGCAGTTCTTC.

This clonotype was counted between two and nine times. The chain combines TRBV5-1 with TRBJ2-3, with a possible D match to TRBD2 (5 bases). CDR3 length equals 14 residues. V was shortened by 0 bases and J by 1 base, with 6 bases between the two germline ends. The germline V gene has CDR1 SGHRS and CDR2 YFSETQ. DNA of the CDR3: TGCGCCAGCAGCTTGGGGGGAGGCACAGATACGCAGTATTTT. It translates to CASSLGGGTDTQYF.

This clonotype was counted a few times. This rearrangement joins TRBV28 to TRBJ1-2; D gene unclear. CDR1 MDHEN and CDR2 SYDVKM come from the germline V gene. The CDR3 contains 15 residues. The V end lost 5 bases, the J end lost 4 bases, and 17 bases lay between the germline ends. The CDR3 sequence is CASSTPKQVLYGYTF. CDR3 nucleotide sequence: TGTGCCAGCAGTACCCCTAAACAAGTTCTCTATGGCTACACCTTC.

The CDR3 DNA reads TGTGCCAGCGGGGACAGGGAAGAGACCCAGTACTTC. The encoded protein is CASGDREETQYF. The rearrangement links TRBV6-2 or TRBV6-3 to TRBJ2-5; 9 bases match TRBD1. Germline trimming cut 8 bases from V and 3 bases from J; bases unmatched to any gene: 1. Germline-derived CDR1 and CDR2 are MNHEY and SVGEGT. The CDR3 length is 12 residues.

The chain joins TRBV5-1 to TRBJ2-1; D possibly uses TRBD1 or TRBD2 (5 bases each). The CDR3 length is 16 residues. Between the trimmed V and J ends, which lost 1 base and 1 base, there was a span of 12 bases. Germline CDR1 is SGHRS and CDR2 is YFSETQ. CDR3 sequence reads: CASSLFNGASYNEQFF. For the CDR3, the DNA is TGCGCCAGCAGCTTGTTCAACGGGGCTTCCTACAATGAGCAGTTCTTC.

The chain recombines TRBV29-1 with TRBJ2-5; D call uncertain. This CDR3 comprises 13 residues. V was trimmed by 2 bases and J by 4 bases, leaving 11 bases between them. Germline CDR1 is SQVTM and CDR2 is ANQGSEA. The CDR3 protein is CSVEFGLGETQYF. CDR3 nucleotide sequence: TGCAGCGTTGAATTCGGCCTGGGAGAGACCCAGTACTTC. Using reference TRBV29-1 and TRBJ2-5 for the parts outside the CDR3, the full variable domain is SAVISQKPSRDICQRGTSLTIQCQVDSQVTMMFWYRQQPGQSLTLIATANQGSEATYESGFVIDKFPISRPNLTFSTLTVSNMSPEDSSIYLCSVEFGLGETQYFGPGTRLLVL.

The chain recombines TRBV7-6 with TRBJ1-4; D is undetermined. The germline gives CDR1 SGHVS, CDR2 FNYEAQ. The CDR3 covers 15 residues. V was pared by 1 base and J by 3 bases, with 9 bases between. The CDR3 DNA sequence: TGTGCCAGCAGCTTAGGAGGAGGGCCTAATGAAAAACTGTTTTTT. It encodes CASSLGGGPNEKLFF.

The rearrangement links TRBV10-1 to TRBJ1-1; D is unclear. The V gene lost 8 bases and the J gene lost 3 bases, with 13 bases spanning the gap. The germline gives CDR1 WNHNN, CDR2 SYGVQD (reference sequence). This CDR3 spans 13 amino acids. The CDR3 DNA sequence: TGCGCCAGCGCGGAAACGAGGGACACTGAAGCTTTCTTT. As protein: CASAETRDTEAFF.

V gene TRBV10-3 combines with J gene TRBJ1-2; a weak D match, TRBD1 (6 bases). CDR3 length equals 13 residues. Trimming stripped 7 bases from V and 4 bases from J, with 13 bases between. Germline lookup yields CDR1 ENHRY and CDR2 SYGVKD. CDR3 DNA: TGTGCCATCAAGGCAGGGGACACCTATGGCTACACCTTC. It specifies CAIKAGDTYGYTF.

The J gene is TRBJ1-1, the V gene TRBV30, with D maybe TRBD1 (5 bases). The CDR3 covers 17 residues. V lost 1 base and J lost 6, with 24 bases in between. CDR1 is GTSNPN and CDR2 is SVGIG in the germline V gene (reference sequence). The CDR3 is CAWSGIKSGGGAPEAFF. CDR3 nucleotides: TGTGCCTGGAGTGGTATCAAATCGGGGGGGGGTGCACCTGAAGCTTTCTTT.

The chain recombines TRBV2 with TRBJ2-2; unclear D gene. Per the germline V gene, CDR1 is SNHLY and CDR2 is FYNNEI. The CDR3 loop spans 15 amino acids. With 3 bases removed from V and 1 base from J, the gap between germline ends came to 9 bases. CDR3 loop: CASSERQQNTGELFF. The CDR3 DNA follows: TGTGCCAGCAGTGAGAGGCAGCAGAACACCGGGGAGCTGTTTTTT. Full variable domain (outside the CDR3, taken from reference TRBV2 and TRBJ2-2): EPEVTQTPSHQVTQMGQEVILRCVPISNHLYFYWYRQILGQKVEFLVSFYNNEISEKSEIFDDQFSVERPDGSNFTLKIRSTKLEDSAMYFCASSERQQNTGELFFGEGSRLTVL.